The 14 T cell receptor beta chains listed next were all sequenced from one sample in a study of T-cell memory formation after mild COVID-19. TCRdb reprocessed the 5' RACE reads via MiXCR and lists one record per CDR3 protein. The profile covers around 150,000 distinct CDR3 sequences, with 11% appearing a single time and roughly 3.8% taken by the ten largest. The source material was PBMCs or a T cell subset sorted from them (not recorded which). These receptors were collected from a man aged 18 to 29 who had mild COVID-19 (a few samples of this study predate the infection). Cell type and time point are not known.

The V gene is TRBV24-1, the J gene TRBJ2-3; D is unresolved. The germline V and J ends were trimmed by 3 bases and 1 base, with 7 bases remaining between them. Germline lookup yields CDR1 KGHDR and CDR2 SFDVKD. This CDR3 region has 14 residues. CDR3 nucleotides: TGTGCCACCAGTGATGCCGGGCGCACAGATACGCAGTATTTT. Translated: CATSDAGRTDTQYF.

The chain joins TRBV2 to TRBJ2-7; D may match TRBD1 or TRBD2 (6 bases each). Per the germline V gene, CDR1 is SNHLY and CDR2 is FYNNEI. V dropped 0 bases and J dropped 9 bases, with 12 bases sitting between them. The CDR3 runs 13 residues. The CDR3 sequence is CASSEARGTRQYV. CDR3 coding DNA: TGTGCCAGCAGTGAAGCTCGCGGGACAAGGCAGTACGTC.

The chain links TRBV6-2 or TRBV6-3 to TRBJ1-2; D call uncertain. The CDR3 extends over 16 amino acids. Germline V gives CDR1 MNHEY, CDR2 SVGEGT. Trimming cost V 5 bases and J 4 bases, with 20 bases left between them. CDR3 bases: TGTGCCAGCAGTCCGCGGATCCCGAGGGATGGCTATGGCTACACCTTC. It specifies CASSPRIPRDGYGYTF.

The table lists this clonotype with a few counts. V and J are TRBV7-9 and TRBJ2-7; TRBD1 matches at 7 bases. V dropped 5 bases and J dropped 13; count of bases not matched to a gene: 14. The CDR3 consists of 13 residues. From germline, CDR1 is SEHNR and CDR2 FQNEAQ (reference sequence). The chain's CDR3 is CASSPGTVYEPYF. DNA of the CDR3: TGTGCCAGCAGCCCCGGGACAGTCTACGAGCCCTACTTC.

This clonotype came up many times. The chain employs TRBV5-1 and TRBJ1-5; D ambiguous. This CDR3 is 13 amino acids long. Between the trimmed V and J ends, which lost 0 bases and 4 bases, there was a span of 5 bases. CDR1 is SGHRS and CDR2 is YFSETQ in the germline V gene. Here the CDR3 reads CASSLAPNQPQHF. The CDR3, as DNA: TGCGCCAGCAGCTTGGCCCCAAATCAGCCCCAGCATTTT.

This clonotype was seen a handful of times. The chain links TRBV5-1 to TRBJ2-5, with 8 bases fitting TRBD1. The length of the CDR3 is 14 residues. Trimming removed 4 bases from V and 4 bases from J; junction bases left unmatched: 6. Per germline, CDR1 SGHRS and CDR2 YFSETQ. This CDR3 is CASSDTQGGETQYF. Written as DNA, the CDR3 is TGCGCCAGCAGCGACACACAGGGGGGAGAGACCCAGTACTTC.

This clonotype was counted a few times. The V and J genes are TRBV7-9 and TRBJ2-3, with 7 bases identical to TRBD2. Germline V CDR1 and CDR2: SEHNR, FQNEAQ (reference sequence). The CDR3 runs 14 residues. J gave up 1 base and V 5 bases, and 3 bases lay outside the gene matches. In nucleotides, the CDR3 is TGTGCCAGCAGCCGCCGGGGGGGCACAGATACGCAGTATTTT. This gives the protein CASSRRGGTDTQYF.

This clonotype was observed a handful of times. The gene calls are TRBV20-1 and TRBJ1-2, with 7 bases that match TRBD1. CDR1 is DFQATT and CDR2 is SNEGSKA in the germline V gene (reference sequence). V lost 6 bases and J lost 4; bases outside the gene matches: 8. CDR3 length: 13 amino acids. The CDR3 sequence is CSAGKQGRYGYTF. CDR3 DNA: TGCAGTGCGGGAAAACAGGGGCGCTATGGCTACACCTTC.

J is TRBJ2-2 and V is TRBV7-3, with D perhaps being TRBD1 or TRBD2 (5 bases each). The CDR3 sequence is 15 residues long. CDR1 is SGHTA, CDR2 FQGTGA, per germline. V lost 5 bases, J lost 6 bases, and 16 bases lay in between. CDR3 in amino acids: CASSAVGVLSGELFF. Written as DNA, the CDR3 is TGTGCCAGCAGCGCGGTGGGGGTGCTGTCCGGGGAGCTGTTTTTT.

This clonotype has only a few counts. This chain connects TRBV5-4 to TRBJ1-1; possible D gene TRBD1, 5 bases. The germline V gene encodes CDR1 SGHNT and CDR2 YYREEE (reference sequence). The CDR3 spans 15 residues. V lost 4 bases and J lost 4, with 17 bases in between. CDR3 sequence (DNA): TGTGCCAGCAGCGCCGACCTAGGGGTTAGCACTGAAGCTTTCTTT. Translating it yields CASSADLGVSTEAFF. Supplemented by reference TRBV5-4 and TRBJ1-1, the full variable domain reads ETGVTQSPTHLIKTRGQQVTLRCSSQSGHNTVSWYQQALGQGPQFIFQYYREEENGRGNFPPRFSGLQFPNYSSELNVNALELDDSALYLCASSADLGVSTEAFFGQGTRLTVV.

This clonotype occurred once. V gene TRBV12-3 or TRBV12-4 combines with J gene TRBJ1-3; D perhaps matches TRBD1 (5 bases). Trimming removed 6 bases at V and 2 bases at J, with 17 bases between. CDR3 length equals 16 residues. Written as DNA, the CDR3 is TGTGCCAGCAGGAAGGGGAGTATGCCCACTGGAAACACCATATATTTT. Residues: CASRKGSMPTGNTIYF.

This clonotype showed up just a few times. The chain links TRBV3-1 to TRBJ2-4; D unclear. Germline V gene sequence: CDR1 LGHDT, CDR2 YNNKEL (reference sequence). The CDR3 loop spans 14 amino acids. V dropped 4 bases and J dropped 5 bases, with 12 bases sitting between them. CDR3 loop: CASSPSGGQNIQYF. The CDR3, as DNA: TGTGCCAGCAGCCCTTCCGGTGGCCAAAACATTCAGTACTTC.

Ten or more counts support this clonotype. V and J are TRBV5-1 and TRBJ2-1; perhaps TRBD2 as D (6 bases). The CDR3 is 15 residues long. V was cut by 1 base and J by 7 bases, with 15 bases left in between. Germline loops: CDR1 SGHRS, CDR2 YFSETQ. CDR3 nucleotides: TGCGCCAGCAGCTTGAATACGGGGGTTGTAAATGAGCAGTTCTTC. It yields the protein CASSLNTGVVNEQFF. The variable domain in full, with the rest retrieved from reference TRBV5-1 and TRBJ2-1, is KAGVTQTPRYLIKTRGQQVTLSCSPISGHRSVSWYQQTPGQGLQFLFEYFSETQRNKGNFPGRFSGRQFSNSRSEMNVSTLELGDSALYLCASSLNTGVVNEQFFGPGTRLTVL.

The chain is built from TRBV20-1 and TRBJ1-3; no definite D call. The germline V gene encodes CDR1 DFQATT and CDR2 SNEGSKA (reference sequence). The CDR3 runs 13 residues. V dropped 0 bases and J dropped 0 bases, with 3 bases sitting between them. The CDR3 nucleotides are TGCAGTGCTAGAGACAGCTCTGGAAACACCATATATTTT. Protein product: CSARDSSGNTIYF.